This T cell receptor beta chain was sequenced in a study of lymphopenia after photon versus proton radiotherapy. General observations from the study: Photon-treated patients lost naive T cells and TCR diversity; proton-treated stayed stable. Better survival with proton therapy was suggested as possible, not demonstrated. In patients who died, overall survival fell as post-nadir TCR diversity dropped more. After the lymphocyte nadir, photon-treated repertoires showed oligoclonal expansion, especially of CD8+ Temra cells.

Note on this clone: Its target is unknown.

This CDR3 is 16 amino acids long. Germline V gene data show CDR1 as MNHEY and CDR2 as SMNVEV (reference sequence). V lost 5 bases and J lost 6; bases outside the gene matches: 7. TCRdb's copy holds only in-frame clones and misses some; the assay was immunoSEQ multiplex PCR. This sample has about 26,000 clones, with about four fifths found just once. Source: peripheral blood, taken from a patient treated with photon-based radiotherapy. V is TRBV27 and J is TRBJ2-2, with 12 bases identical to TRBD2. The receptor comes from a woman in her forties or fifties with pancreatic cancer. The CDR3 region has the DNA TGTGCCAGCAGTCTGACTAGCGGGAGAGGGGCCGGGGAGCTGTTTTTT. It is translated as CASSLTSGRGAGELFF.